A selection of T cell receptor beta chains follows, all from one sample in a study of control samples from healthy donors and cancer patients. This table comes from immunoSEQ multiplex PCR, and its TCRdb copy is limited to in-frame clones, with some not included. The sample shows 150,000 to 200,000 clones, 75% to 95% of them seen only once. The sequenced material came from blood. Source of these receptors: a woman in her 30s in good health. CDR3s include the opening cysteine and the closing phenylalanine or tryptophan. A D gene is named only where the DNA matches it firmly. Size is omitted from some rows. Given values are once, few, many or a class for expanded clones.

D: TRBD1; J: TRBJ2-1; size: -; V: TRBV24-1; CDR3: CATSEPGQGKNEQFF; DNA: TGTGCCACCAGTGAACCGGGACAGGGTAAAAATGAGCAGTTCTTC
D: TRBD1; J: TRBJ1-1; size: few; V: TRBV4-1; CDR3: CASSQLPGTDTEAFF; DNA: TGCGCCAGCAGCCAACTACCCGGGACAGACACTGAAGCTTTCTTT
D: TRBD1; J: TRBJ2-5; size: -; V: TRBV15; CDR3: CATSRDRGLQETQYF; DNA: TGTGCCACCAGCAGAGACAGGGGGCTACAAGAGACCCAGTACTTC
D: -; J: TRBJ1-3; size: -; V: TRBV5-1; CDR3: CASSFKGGAGNTIYF; DNA: TGCGCCAGCAGCTTCAAGGGGGGGGCTGGAAACACCATATATTTT
D: TRBD2; J: TRBJ2-7; size: once; V: TRBV28; CDR3: CASSWTSGRAGEQYF; DNA: TGTGCCAGCAGTTGGACTAGCGGGAGGGCCGGTGAGCAGTACTTC
D: -; J: TRBJ2-7; size: -; V: TRBV28; CDR3: CASQEGEQYF; DNA: TGTGCCAGCCAAGAGGGGGAGCAGTACTTC
D: TRBD1; J: TRBJ1-4; size: -; V: TRBV28; CDR3: CASRTGGEKLFF; DNA: TGTGCCAGCAGGACAGGGGGGGAAAAACTGTTTTTT
D: -; J: TRBJ1-4; size: -; V: TRBV28; CDR3: CASRREKLFF; DNA: TGTGCCAGCAGACGGGAAAAACTGTTTTTT
D: -; J: TRBJ1-4; size: -; V: TRBV5-8; CDR3: CASSPRRSNEKLFF; DNA: TGTGCCAGCAGCCCCCGACGGAGTAATGAAAAACTGTTTTTT
D: TRBD2; J: TRBJ2-2; size: few; V: TRBV6-6; CDR3: CASGGLAGTNTGELFF; DNA: TGTGCCAGCGGAGGACTAGCGGGAACGAACACCGGGGAGCTGTTTTTT
D: TRBD2; J: TRBJ2-1; size: -; V: TRBV7-8; CDR3: CASSVSGRSYNEQFF; DNA: TGTGCCAGCAGCGTTAGCGGGAGGTCCTACAATGAGCAGTTCTTC
D: TRBD1; J: TRBJ2-7; size: once; V: TRBV9; CDR3: CASSVSPQGSTYEQYF; DNA: TGTGCCAGCAGCGTATCACCACAGGGGAGTACCTACGAGCAGTACTTC
D: -; J: TRBJ2-3; size: -; V: TRBV14; CDR3: CASSQDPRRTDTQYF; DNA: TGTGCCAGCAGCCAAGATCCCCGCCGCACAGATACGCAGTATTTT
D: -; J: TRBJ2-1; size: -; V: TRBV2; CDR3: CASRPTRNEQFF; DNA: TGTGCCAGCAGACCCACTAGGAATGAGCAGTTCTTC
D: TRBD1; J: TRBJ1-4; size: -; V: TRBV5-1; CDR3: CASSPGTANEKLFF; DNA: TGCGCCAGCAGCCCCGGGACAGCCAATGAAAAACTGTTTTTT
D: -; J: TRBJ1-1; size: -; V: TRBV29-1; CDR3: CSVFGQNTEAFF; DNA: TGCAGCGTTTTCGGTCAGAACACTGAAGCTTTCTTT
D: TRBD1; J: TRBJ2-1; size: -; V: TRBV18; CDR3: CASSTGTDNEQFF; DNA: TGTGCCAGCTCAACCGGGACAGACAATGAGCAGTTCTTC
D: -; J: TRBJ1-5; size: -; V: TRBV3-1/TRBV3-2; CDR3: CASSQDREQPQHF; DNA: TGTGCCAGCAGCCAAGATAGGGAGCAGCCCCAGCATTTT
D: TRBD1; J: TRBJ1-6; size: -; V: TRBV6-1; CDR3: CASSEQGENSPLHF; DNA: TGCGCCAGCAGTGAACAGGGGGAAAATTCACCCCTCCACTTT
D: TRBD2; J: TRBJ2-3; size: -; V: TRBV29-1; CDR3: CSVTTTSGTDTQYF; DNA: TGCAGCGTAACCACGACTAGCGGCACAGATACGCAGTATTTT
D: TRBD1; J: TRBJ2-2; size: -; V: TRBV12-5; CDR3: CASGLGQGYTGELFF; DNA: TGTGCTAGTGGTTTAGGACAGGGGTACACCGGGGAGCTGTTTTTT
D: TRBD2; J: TRBJ2-1; size: -; V: TRBV27; CDR3: CASSPSGSSYNEQFF; DNA: TGTGCCAGCAGCCCGAGCGGGAGCTCCTACAATGAGCAGTTCTTC
D: -; J: TRBJ1-2; size: -; V: TRBV5-8; CDR3: CASSLDRVNYGYTF; DNA: TGTGCCAGCAGCTTGGACAGGGTTAACTATGGCTACACCTTC
D: -; J: TRBJ1-3; size: -; V: TRBV3-1/TRBV3-2; CDR3: CASSQGWGVGNTIYF; DNA: TGTGCCAGCAGCCAAGGTTGGGGGGTCGGAAACACCATATATTTT
D: TRBD2; J: TRBJ2-3; size: -; V: TRBV7-3; CDR3: CASSLMKRGTDTQYF; DNA: TGTGCCAGCAGCTTAATGAAGCGGGGGACAGATACGCAGTATTTT
D: TRBD1; J: TRBJ1-2; size: few; V: TRBV7-9; CDR3: CASSLGGQGIGYTF; DNA: TGTGCCAGCAGCTTAGGGGGACAGGGGATCGGCTACACCTTC
D: -; J: TRBJ2-5; size: -; V: TRBV11-3; CDR3: CASSLGSTSQETQYF; DNA: TGTGCCAGCAGCTTAGGATCCACTAGTCAGGAGACCCAGTACTTC
D: -; J: TRBJ1-1; size: -; V: TRBV20-1; CDR3: CSASLGATNTEAFF; DNA: TGCAGTGCTAGTCTCGGGGCAACCAACACTGAAGCTTTCTTT
D: -; J: TRBJ1-1; size: -; V: TRBV6-1; CDR3: CASSEAVGHTEAFF; DNA: TGTGCCAGCAGTGAAGCTGTCGGCCACACTGAAGCTTTCTTT
D: TRBD2; J: TRBJ2-1; size: -; V: TRBV5-1; CDR3: CASSLSGVYNEQFF; DNA: TGCGCCAGCAGCTTAAGCGGGGTTTACAATGAGCAGTTCTTC
D: TRBD2; J: TRBJ2-7; size: -; V: TRBV6-1; CDR3: CASSELAGSYEQYF; DNA: TGTGCCAGCAGTGAACTAGCGGGGTCCTACGAGCAGTACTTC
D: TRBD2; J: TRBJ2-5; size: -; V: TRBV11-2; CDR3: CASSLGLAGATYQETQYF; DNA: TGTGCCAGCAGCTTAGGGCTAGCGGGGGCCACGTACCAAGAGACCCAGTACTTC